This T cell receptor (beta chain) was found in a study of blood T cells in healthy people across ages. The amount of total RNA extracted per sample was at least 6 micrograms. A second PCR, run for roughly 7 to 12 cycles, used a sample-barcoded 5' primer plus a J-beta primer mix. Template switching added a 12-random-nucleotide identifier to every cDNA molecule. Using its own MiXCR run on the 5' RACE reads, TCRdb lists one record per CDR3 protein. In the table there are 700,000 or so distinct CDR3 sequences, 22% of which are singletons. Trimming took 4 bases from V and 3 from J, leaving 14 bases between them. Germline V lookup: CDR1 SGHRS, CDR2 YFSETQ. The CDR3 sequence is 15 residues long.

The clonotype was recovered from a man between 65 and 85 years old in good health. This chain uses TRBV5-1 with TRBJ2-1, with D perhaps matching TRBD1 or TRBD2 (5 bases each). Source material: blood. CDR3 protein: CASSDPGPSYNEQFF. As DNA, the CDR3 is TGCGCCAGCAGCGATCCGGGACCGAGCTACAATGAGCAGTTCTTC.